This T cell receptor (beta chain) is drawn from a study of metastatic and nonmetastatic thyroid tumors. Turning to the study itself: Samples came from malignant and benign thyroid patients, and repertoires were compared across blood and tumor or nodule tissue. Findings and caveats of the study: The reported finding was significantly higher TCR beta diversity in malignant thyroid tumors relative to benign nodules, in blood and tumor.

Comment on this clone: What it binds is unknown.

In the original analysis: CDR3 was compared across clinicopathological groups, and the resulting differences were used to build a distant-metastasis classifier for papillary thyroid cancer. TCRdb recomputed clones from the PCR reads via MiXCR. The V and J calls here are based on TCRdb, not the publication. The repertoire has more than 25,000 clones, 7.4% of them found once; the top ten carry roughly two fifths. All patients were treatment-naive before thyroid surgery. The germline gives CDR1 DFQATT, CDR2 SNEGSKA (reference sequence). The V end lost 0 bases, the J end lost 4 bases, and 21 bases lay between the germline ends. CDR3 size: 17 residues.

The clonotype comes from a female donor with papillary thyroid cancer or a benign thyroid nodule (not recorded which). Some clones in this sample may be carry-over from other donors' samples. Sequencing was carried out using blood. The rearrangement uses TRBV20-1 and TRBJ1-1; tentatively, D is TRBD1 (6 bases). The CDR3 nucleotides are TGCAGTGCTAGAGATGGGTGGAGGGGGGGTGATAGCACTGAAGCTTTCTTT. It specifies CSARDGWRGGDSTEAFF.